These 28 T cell receptor beta chains were all obtained from the same sample, sequenced in a study of T-cell memory formation after mild COVID-19. One entry per CDR3 protein, called by TCRdb with MiXCR from the 5' RACE reads. The sample has around 200,000 distinct CDR3 sequences, approximately 10% seen once. Source material: PBMCs or a T cell subset sorted from them (not recorded which). Every receptor here comes from a man younger than 35 who had mild COVID-19 (a few samples of this study predate the infection). Cell type and time point are not known.

This clonotype was seen repeatedly, ten times or more. Here the CDR3 reads CASSLAGGNTDTQYF. The CDR3 nucleotides read TGTGCCAGCAGTTTAGCGGGGGGGAACACAGATACGCAGTATTTT. The chain links TRBV12-3 or TRBV12-4 to TRBJ2-3; 7 bases are shared with TRBD2. The CDR3 runs 15 residues. The ends lost 0 bases at V and 2 bases at J; junction bases unmatched: 2.

This clonotype was seen a single time. The rearrangement uses TRBV5-1 and TRBJ1-2; no firm D call. Germline values: CDR1 SGHRS, CDR2 YFSETQ. The V and J ends lost 4 bases and 0 bases respectively, with 7 bases between them. The CDR3 totals 13 residues. For the CDR3, the DNA is TGCGCCAGCAGCCCTACCCCTAACTATGGCTACACCTTC. Its translation is CASSPTPNYGYTF.

The chain has TRBV4-1 and TRBJ2-1; the match to TRBD2 covers 13 bases. J was trimmed by 7 bases and V by 6 bases; bases with no gene match: 9. Germline CDR1 MGHRA, CDR2 YSYEKL. The CDR3 consists of 16 residues. This CDR3 reads CASSPRGLAGRNEQFF. DNA of the CDR3: TGCGCCAGCAGTCCACGGGGACTAGCGGGGCGGAATGAGCAGTTCTTC.

This clonotype was found a few times. V and J are TRBV7-2 and TRBJ1-6; D remains ambiguous. The CDR3 loop spans 15 amino acids. The germline V gene encodes CDR1 SGHTA and CDR2 FQGNSA. V lost 0 bases and J 8 bases, leaving 11 bases between the germline ends. CDR3 nucleotides: TGTGCCAGCAGCTTAGCGTGGTGGCGCGATTCACCCCTCCACTTT. It is translated as CASSLAWWRDSPLHF.

This clonotype was recorded a few times. This rearrangement joins TRBV7-2 to TRBJ2-3, with unresolved D. With 5 bases removed from V and 7 bases from J, the gap between germline ends came to 16 bases. Germline CDR1 is SGHTA and CDR2 is FQGNSA. The CDR3 runs 14 residues. CDR3 coding DNA: TGTGCCAGCAGCCCGGATCGACTGAGGTATACGCAGTATTTT. It is translated as CASSPDRLRYTQYF.

This clonotype was counted a few times. The V and J genes are TRBV25-1 and TRBJ1-1; D is uncertain. This CDR3 is built from 12 residues. The V gene's germline CDR1 is MGHDK and CDR2 SYGVNS. Deletions cut 1 base from V and 5 bases from J, with 5 bases between. The CDR3 region is CASSESGTEAFF. The CDR3, as DNA: TGTGCCAGCAGTGAATCCGGGACTGAAGCTTTCTTT. Supplemented by reference TRBV25-1 and TRBJ1-1, the full variable domain reads EADIYQTPRYLVIGTGKKITLECSQTMGHDKMYWYQQDPGMELHLIHYSYGVNSTEKGDLSSESTVSRIRTEHFPLTLESARPSHTSQYLCASSESGTEAFFGQGTRLTVV.

This clonotype was detected only a few times. V is TRBV7-9 and J is TRBJ2-3, with 10 nucleotides matching TRBD2. This CDR3 has 16 amino acids. The germline V gene encodes CDR1 SEHNR and CDR2 FQNEAQ (reference sequence). After removal of 2 bases from V and 1 base from J, the junction contained 3 bases not matched to a gene. The CDR3 reads CASSLLAGDRTDTQYF. The CDR3 DNA reads TGTGCCAGCAGCTTACTAGCGGGGGACCGCACAGATACGCAGTATTTT.

This clonotype was counted a few times. The chain uses TRBV6-5 and TRBJ2-5, with 8 bases aligning to TRBD2. This CDR3 comprises 13 residues. Germline CDR1 and CDR2: MNHEY and SVGAGI. With V trimmed by 3 bases and J by 6 bases, 3 bases remained unmatched. The CDR3 bases are TGTGCCAGCAGTTATTCGGGGGGGAAGACCCAGTACTTC. Its protein product is CASSYSGGKTQYF.

Ten or more counts support this clonotype. The chain recombines TRBV9 with TRBJ2-5; D ambiguous. The CDR3 consists of 13 residues. Germline CDR1 reads SGDLS; CDR2 reads YYNGEE. The V end was cut by 4 bases, the J end by 5 bases, with 12 bases between. CDR3 region: CASSLSTPETQYF. The CDR3 DNA is TGTGCCAGCAGCCTGTCCACCCCCGAGACCCAGTACTTC.

This clonotype was seen only a few times. This sequence joins TRBV18 and TRBJ2-7, with D tentatively TRBD1 (5 bases). This CDR3 has 13 amino acids. Germline assignment: CDR1 KGHSH and CDR2 LQKENI. Trimming shortened V by 3 bases and J by 6 bases, and 12 bases separated the two germline ends. DNA for the CDR3: TGTGCCAGCTCACCTCAGCGCACAGGCGAGCAGTACGTC. Its protein is CASSPQRTGEQYV.

The table lists this clonotype with a few counts. This chain's CDR3 is CSASSGGPEGEQYF. CDR3 bases: TGCAGTGCTAGTTCCGGAGGGCCGGAGGGCGAGCAGTACTTC. The chain has TRBV20-1 and TRBJ2-7, with TRBD2 as a possible D gene (6 bases). The V gene lost 3 bases and the J gene lost 6 bases, with 18 bases spanning the gap. The CDR3 sequence is 14 residues long. Germline-derived CDR1 and CDR2 are DFQATT and SNEGSKA (reference sequence).

The chain is built from TRBV6-5 and TRBJ2-1; 10 bases match TRBD1. The CDR3 is 15 residues long. After removal of 0 bases from V and 8 bases from J, the junction contained 4 bases not matched to a gene. Germline CDR1 is MNHEY and CDR2 is SVGAGI. The CDR3 here is CASSYSGTGEHEQFF. The CDR3 bases are TGTGCCAGCAGTTACTCTGGGACAGGGGAACATGAGCAGTTCTTC.

In this sample, this clonotype turned up a few times. CDR3 amino acids: CASTPGTNGNTIYF. The CDR3 nucleotides are TGCGCCAGCACGCCCGGGACAAACGGAAACACCATATATTTT. The chain is built from TRBV5-1 and TRBJ1-3; a weak D match, TRBD1 (6 bases). This CDR3 is 14 amino acids long. CDR1 is SGHRS and CDR2 is YFSETQ in the germline V gene. The V end was cut by 6 bases, the J end by 4 bases, with 14 bases between.

The V gene is TRBV20-1, the J gene TRBJ2-3, with a weak D call TRBD2 (5 bases). The CDR3 runs 13 residues. V gave up 7 bases and J gave up 6 bases, with 17 bases separating them. The germline V gene has CDR1 DFQATT and CDR2 SNEGSKA (reference sequence). This CDR3 is CSGTRAGGDTQYF. The CDR3 nucleotides read TGCAGTGGTACGCGGGCCGGTGGCGATACGCAGTATTTT.

The V call is TRBV7-2, the J call TRBJ1-5; D might be TRBD1 (5 bases). The CDR3 totals 15 residues. V lost 1 base, J lost 5 bases, and 12 bases lay in between. Germline V gene data show CDR1 as SGHTA and CDR2 as FQGNSA. Here the CDR3 DNA reads TGTGCCAGCAGCTTAGGAGGCAGGGCCTATCAGCCCCAGCATTTT. Translating gives CASSLGGRAYQPQHF.

The V call is TRBV24-1, the J call TRBJ2-1; TRBD1 might be the D (6 bases). There are 12 residues in the CDR3. Germline-derived CDR1 and CDR2 are KGHDR and SFDVKD. The V end lost 5 bases, the J end lost 9 bases, and 10 bases lay between the germline ends. CDR3 region: CATSARDTEQFF. In DNA form, the CDR3 reads TGTGCCACCAGTGCCCGGGACACTGAGCAGTTCTTC.

Ten or more counts support this clonotype. The chain combines TRBV4-1 with TRBJ2-4; 7 bases line up with TRBD1. Germline assignment: CDR1 MGHRA and CDR2 YSYEKL. The CDR3 length is 16 residues. The junction had 8 bases not matched to a gene; V was cut back by 4 bases and J by 2 bases. CDR3 region: CASSLDQGDSKNIQYF. CDR3 DNA: TGCGCCAGCAGCCTCGACCAGGGGGATTCCAAAAACATTCAGTACTTC.

This chain connects TRBV2 to TRBJ2-3; unclear D gene. Trimming left V 2 bases short and J 6 bases short, with 6 bases between. There are 12 residues in the CDR3. Germline V lookup: CDR1 SNHLY, CDR2 FYNNEI. CDR3 nucleotide sequence: TGTGCCAGCAGTGAACTAGGGGATACGCAGTATTTT. Its translation: CASSELGDTQYF.

Only a few counts were recorded for this clonotype. This chain links TRBV6-1 with TRBJ2-4, with D perhaps TRBD2 (6 bases). Germline assignment: CDR1 MNHNS and CDR2 SASEGT. The V and J ends lost 8 bases and 3 bases respectively, with 23 bases between them. The CDR3 contains 17 residues. In DNA form, the CDR3 reads TGTGCCAGCGGGGAACTAGCCGGGAGCGACGGCAAAAACATTCAGTACTTC. This gives the protein CASGELAGSDGKNIQYF.

This sequence joins TRBV6-5 and TRBJ2-1; maybe TRBD1 (6 bases). V was cut by 5 bases and J by 2 bases, with 13 bases left in between. Looked up from germline, CDR1 is MNHEY and CDR2 is SVGAGI. The CDR3 spans 15 residues. DNA of the CDR3: TGTGCCAGCAGTCCCGTAGGGGGAACCTACAATGAGCAGTTCTTC. Amino acid sequence: CASSPVGGTYNEQFF.

This clonotype was detected a few times. The chain employs TRBV5-1 and TRBJ1-1; perhaps TRBD1 as D (5 bases). The CDR3 sequence is 15 residues long. Germline V gives CDR1 SGHRS, CDR2 YFSETQ. The V gene lost 4 bases and the J gene lost 5 bases, with 18 bases spanning the gap. CDR3 sequence reads: CASSPAGDSTTEAFF. As DNA, the CDR3 is TGCGCCAGCAGCCCGGCGGGGGATTCAACAACTGAAGCTTTCTTT.

There are a few counts of this clonotype. The V and J genes are TRBV5-6 and TRBJ2-7; D remains ambiguous. The CDR3 runs to 14 residues. V lost 4 bases and J lost 3, with 14 bases in between. Germline V gene sequence: CDR1 SGHDT, CDR2 YYEEEE. CDR3 sequence (DNA): TGTGCCAGCAGCCGAGTAGTACGTGACTACGAGCAGTACTTC. This gives the protein CASSRVVRDYEQYF.

V usage is TRBV5-5 and J usage is TRBJ2-5; 12 bases fit TRBD2. This CDR3 region has 15 residues. Germline CDR1 SGHKS, CDR2 YYEKEE (reference sequence). The junction had 2 bases not matched to a gene; V was cut back by 3 bases and J by 2 bases. Here the CDR3 DNA reads TGTGCCAGCAGCTATGGACTAGCGGGGCAAGAGACCCAGTACTTC. Its protein is CASSYGLAGQETQYF.

This clonotype was counted a few times. The V call is TRBV28, the J call TRBJ1-1, with D possibly being TRBD1 (5 bases). CDR3 length: 10 residues. V was cut by 8 bases and J by 8 bases, with 9 bases left in between. From germline, CDR1 is MDHEN and CDR2 SYDVKM. The DNA of the CDR3 is TGTGCCAGCCTGGGACTGGAAGCTTTCTTT. Its translation: CASLGLEAFF.

A few counts support this clonotype. CDR3 residues: CASSLVPGTGVLYEQYV. The CDR3 DNA is TGTGCCAGCAGCTTGGTCCCCGGGACAGGAGTCCTCTACGAGCAGTACGTC. The chain recombines TRBV5-5 with TRBJ2-7, with 8 bases matching TRBD1. Germline trimming cut 0 bases from V and 3 bases from J; bases unmatched to any gene: 11. This CDR3 is built from 17 residues. Germline assignment: CDR1 SGHKS and CDR2 YYEKEE (reference sequence).

This clonotype was recorded a few times. The chain links TRBV12-3 or TRBV12-4 to TRBJ1-3; the match to TRBD1 covers 8 bases. The CDR3 extends over 15 amino acids. Unmatched junction bases numbered 4, after V lost 6 bases and J lost 0 bases. CDR3 in amino acids: CASRGQVLSGNTIYF. The CDR3 nucleotides are TGTGCCAGCAGGGGACAGGTCCTCTCTGGAAACACCATATATTTT.

The rearrangement uses TRBV7-2 and TRBJ2-3; D perhaps matches TRBD2 (6 bases). CDR3 length: 16 residues. V was clipped by 2 bases and J by 2 bases, with 14 bases between them. The germline V gene encodes CDR1 SGHTA and CDR2 FQGNSA. The CDR3 nucleotides are TGTGCCAGCAGCTTACGGTCGCGGGGTTTCACAGATACGCAGTATTTT. This encodes CASSLRSRGFTDTQYF.

The V gene is TRBV12-3 or TRBV12-4, the J gene TRBJ2-2; 7 nucleotides line up with TRBD2. This CDR3 has 15 amino acids. V was pared by 5 bases and J by 7 bases, with 10 bases of the junction left unmatched. The DNA for the CDR3 is TGTGCCAGCAGTCCCGGGGAGGGCGAAGACGGGGAGCTGTTTTTT. Protein: CASSPGEGEDGELFF.